This T cell receptor beta chain was retrieved from a study of CD8 T cell repertoires and HIV-1 epitope variants. Study-wide points: Roughly nine antigen-specific TCR beta clonotypes were found; over 5 seemed cross-reactive to variants.

TCRdb's copy holds only in-frame clones and misses some; the assay was immunoSEQ multiplex PCR. The repertoire holds around 4,000 clones, with around 68% as singletons. A remark on this clone: Its cognate antigen is unknown.

V gave up 3 bases and J gave up 3 bases, with 24 bases separating them. The V gene's germline CDR1 is SGDLS and CDR2 YYNGEE. This CDR3 has 19 residues. Material: cultured CD8+ T cells derived from PBMCs. The clonotype originates from a male donor with HIV. The rearrangement joins TRBV9 to TRBJ2-2; D possibly uses TRBD1 or TRBD2 (6 bases each). The CDR3 DNA sequence: TGTGCCAGCAGCGCACCCGGGACAAGGGATGGAGGGGACACCGGGGAGCTGTTTTTT. Its translation: CASSAPGTRDGGDTGELFF.